What follows are 24 T cell receptor beta chains derived from one specimen sequenced in a study of OX40 agonist ivuxolimab in advanced cancers. The protocol used for the library was the immunoSEQ multiplex PCR assay. TCRdb stores this immuneACCESS table with in-frame sequences only. Part of the clones is absent; in the studies checked, under half of the shortfall reflects unresolved V genes, and no reason is known for the rest. Counted in this sample were around 53,000 clones; roughly 93% of them appeared once. The top ten hold 15% to 20% of the sample. The sequencing used CD4+ or CD8+ T cells sorted from blood, collected in a trial of the OX40 agonist ivuxolimab. The receptors shown here come from an adult with an advanced solid tumor such as melanoma, head and neck, liver or kidney cancer.

The V gene is TRBV6-1, the J gene TRBJ1-1; D gene unclear. The V and J ends lost 6 bases and 11 bases respectively, with 16 bases between them. Germline V gene lookup returns CDR1 MNHNS and CDR2 SASEGT. The CDR3 runs to 12 residues. The DNA for the CDR3 is TGTGCCAGCAGCCCAGGACCTTTTGCGGCTTTCTTT. It codes for CASSPGPFAAFF.

J is TRBJ2-1 and V is TRBV9, with a weak D call TRBD1 (5 bases). V lost 2 bases and J lost 1, with 22 bases in between. Germline V gene lookup returns CDR1 SGDLS and CDR2 YYNGEE. This CDR3 spans 19 amino acids. This CDR3 is CASSVPSGLGATSYNEQFF. The CDR3 DNA reads as TGTGCCAGCAGCGTCCCTTCTGGGCTAGGGGCTACGTCCTACAATGAGCAGTTCTTC. The full variable domain, its missing parts supplied by reference TRBV9 and TRBJ2-1, is DSGVTQTPKHLITATGQRVTLRCSPRSGDLSVYWYQQSLDQGLQFLIQYYNGEERAKGNILERFSAQQFPDLHSELNLSSLELGDSALYFCASSVPSGLGATSYNEQFFGPGTRLTVL.

The rearrangement uses TRBV4-1 and TRBJ2-7, with TRBD1 matching 8 bases. The germline V gene encodes CDR1 MGHRA and CDR2 YSYEKL. This CDR3 is 15 amino acids long. Trimming took 6 bases from V and 2 from J; bases not matched to a gene: 9. CDR3: CASSYSDRGPYEQYF. The DNA of the CDR3 is TGCGCCAGCAGTTACAGCGACAGGGGCCCCTACGAGCAGTACTTC.

This clone was picked up one time. The rearrangement uses TRBV13 and TRBJ2-7; D might be TRBD1 or TRBD2, each matching 5 bases. Germline-derived CDR1 and CDR2 are PRHDT and FYEKMQ (reference sequence). The CDR3 spans 16 residues. The V gene lost 6 bases and the J gene lost 3 bases, with 21 bases spanning the gap. The CDR3 spells CASSSSVGRANYEQYF. In nucleotides, the CDR3 is TGTGCCAGCAGTTCCTCGGTGGGGCGGGCTAACTACGAGCAGTACTTC.

The chain combines TRBV25-1 with TRBJ1-1; 8 nucleotides line up with TRBD1. J lost 5 bases, V lost 11 bases, and 13 bases had no gene match. The CDR3 length is 14 residues. CDR1 and CDR2 from the germline V gene are MGHDK and SYGVNS. CDR3 nucleotides: TGTGCCGTCCAGTCGAGACAGGGGTATACTGAAGCTTTCTTT. As protein: CAVQSRQGYTEAFF.

The table lists this clone with a count of one. The V gene is TRBV5-1, the J gene TRBJ2-1, with TRBD2 identical over 12 bases. Germline trimming cut 1 base from V and 6 bases from J; bases unmatched to any gene: 2. Per germline, CDR1 SGHRS and CDR2 YFSETQ. The CDR3 covers 15 residues. CDR3 DNA: TGCGCCAGCAGCTTGTCTAGCGGGAGGGTCAATGAGCAGTTCTTC. It codes for CASSLSSGRVNEQFF. Filled out from reference TRBV5-1 and TRBJ2-1, the complete variable domain reads KAGVTQTPRYLIKTRGQQVTLSCSPISGHRSVSWYQQTPGQGLQFLFEYFSETQRNKGNFPGRFSGRQFSNSRSEMNVSTLELGDSALYLCASSLSSGRVNEQFFGPGTRLTVL.

The chain uses TRBV27 and TRBJ2-1, with TRBD2 identical over 8 bases. After removal of 0 bases from V and 6 bases from J, the junction contained 7 bases not matched to a gene. CDR3 length: 16 amino acids. CDR1 is MNHEY, CDR2 SMNVEV, per germline (reference sequence). CDR3 nucleotides: TGTGCCAGCAGTTTATCAGCGGGAGAAGTCTCCAATGAGCAGTTCTTC. Translated, it gives CASSLSAGEVSNEQFF.

This clone is a singleton in its sample. J is TRBJ2-7 and V is TRBV29-1; TRBD1 or TRBD2 may be the D gene (6 bases each). Germline CDR1 is SQVTM and CDR2 is ANQGSEA. This CDR3 comprises 12 residues. The germline V and J ends were trimmed by 2 bases and 7 bases, with 12 bases remaining between them. Here the CDR3 reads CSVESGAGEQYF. The CDR3 bases are TGCAGCGTTGAATCAGGGGCGGGGGAGCAGTACTTC.

V gene TRBV7-9 combines with J gene TRBJ1-4, with D tentatively TRBD1 (6 bases). This CDR3 spans 17 amino acids. Trimming removed 1 base from V and 8 bases from J, with 20 bases in between. Per germline, CDR1 SEHNR and CDR2 FQNEAQ (reference sequence). The CDR3 bases are TGTGCCAGCAGCTTAGAACTGGGTGGTGGGACAAGCGAAAAACTGTTTTTT. Residues: CASSLELGGGTSEKLFF.

CDR3 amino acids: CASSQVVPGEQFF. In nucleotides, the CDR3 is TGCGCCAGCAGCCAAGTGGTACCGGGTGAGCAGTTCTTC. The chain recombines TRBV4-3 with TRBJ2-1; D gene ambiguous. The CDR3 is 13 residues long. Germline V gene data show CDR1 as LGHNA and CDR2 as YSLEER. Trimming took off 1 base at V and 9 bases at J, with 10 bases between the two ends.

The chain carries TRBV19 and TRBJ2-5, with 12 bases matching TRBD2. The germline gives CDR1 LNHDA, CDR2 SQIVND (reference sequence). The CDR3 is 15 amino acids. The V and J ends lost 4 bases and 5 bases, in that order; junction bases with no gene match: 5. CDR3 bases: TGTGCCAGTAGTAAGACTAGCGGGAGCCCGGAGACCCAGTACTTC. It yields the protein CASSKTSGSPETQYF.

This chain's CDR3 is CASSSSGNYNEQFF. DNA for the CDR3: TGTGCCAGCAGCTCTAGCGGGAACTACAATGAGCAGTTCTTC. V usage is TRBV7-3 and J usage is TRBJ2-1, with 9 bases aligning to TRBD2. The CDR3 is 14 amino acids. Per germline, CDR1 SGHTA and CDR2 FQGTGA. V dropped 4 bases and J dropped 3; count of bases not matched to a gene: 1. Using reference TRBV7-3 and TRBJ2-1 for the parts outside the CDR3, the full variable domain is GAGVSQTPSNKVTEKGKYVELRCDPISGHTALYWYRQSLGQGPEFLIYFQGTGAADDSGLPNDRFFAVRPEGSVSTLKIQRTERGDSAVYLCASSSSGNYNEQFFGPGTRLTVL.

A single count supports this clone. The chain has TRBV7-2 and TRBJ2-7; D gene unclear. Per germline, CDR1 SGHTA and CDR2 FQGNSA. The CDR3 totals 13 residues. V was clipped by 2 bases and J by 3 bases, with 8 bases between them. The CDR3 loop is CASSLIGYYEQYF. In nucleotides, the CDR3 is TGTGCCAGCAGCTTAATCGGATACTACGAGCAGTACTTC.

V and J are TRBV29-1 and TRBJ2-3; TRBD1 agrees at 8 bases. The CDR3 consists of 15 residues. V was pared by 6 bases and J by 4 bases, with 12 bases of the junction left unmatched. Per the germline V gene, CDR1 is SQVTM and CDR2 is ANQGSEA. CDR3 region: CSVRTGTGRADTQYF. CDR3 in DNA: TGCAGCGTGAGAACCGGGACAGGCCGGGCAGATACGCAGTATTTT.

The genes are TRBV2 and TRBJ2-7; 7 bases line up with TRBD1. The CDR3 contains 14 residues. The germline V gene encodes CDR1 SNHLY and CDR2 FYNNEI. V dropped 4 bases and J dropped 1; count of bases not matched to a gene: 4. CDR3 sequence reads: CASSVAGGSYEQYF. Here the CDR3 DNA reads TGTGCCAGCAGTGTAGCAGGGGGATCCTACGAGCAGTACTTC.

This clone has more than one count but fewer than ten. Here the CDR3 reads CASSLGSAGSKNIQYF. CDR3 sequence (DNA): TGTGCCAGCAGTTTAGGGTCTGCCGGCTCCAAAAACATTCAGTACTTC. V and J are TRBV27 and TRBJ2-4, with D hard to call. Germline V gene lookup returns CDR1 MNHEY and CDR2 SMNVEV (reference sequence). This CDR3 comprises 16 residues. V was pared by 2 bases and J by 2 bases, with 13 bases between.

The chain is built from TRBV7-5 and TRBJ1-2. TRBV7-5 counts as a pseudogene. The CDR3 loop spans 14 amino acids. CDR3 amino acids: CASSSGADYQGYTF. CDR3 nucleotides: TGTGCCAGCAGCTCCGGGGCCGATTACCAAGGCTACACCTTC.

This sequence joins TRBV27 and TRBJ2-7; possibly TRBD2 for D (6 bases). V was clipped by 2 bases and J by 4 bases, with 12 bases between them. The CDR3 has 14 residues. The germline V gene encodes CDR1 MNHEY and CDR2 SMNVEV (reference sequence). The CDR3, as DNA: TGTGCCAGCAGTTTACGCAGCGGAGGGTACGAGCAGTACTTC. Translating gives CASSLRSGGYEQYF.

The gene calls are TRBV29-1 and TRBJ2-7; TRBD1 matches 9 bases. The trim removed 6 bases at V and 2 bases at J, leaving 5 bases unmatched. Germline V gene data show CDR1 as SQVTM and CDR2 as ANQGSEA. The CDR3 consists of 13 residues. The CDR3 DNA sequence: TGCAGCGTCCCGGGACAGGGTCCCTACGAGCAGTACTTC. Encoded protein: CSVPGQGPYEQYF.

The genes are TRBV19 and TRBJ2-7; D is possibly TRBD2 (6 bases). Germline lookup yields CDR1 LNHDA and CDR2 SQIVND (reference sequence). Trimming stripped 7 bases from V and 7 bases from J, with 8 bases between. The CDR3 consists of 10 residues. The DNA for the CDR3 is TGTGCCAGTACCCGGGGGGAGCAGTACTTC. It translates to CASTRGEQYF.

The chain combines TRBV5-1 with TRBJ2-5; TRBD2 matches at 16 bases. The CDR3 spans 19 residues. Germline CDR1 is SGHRS and CDR2 is YFSETQ. V gave up 0 bases and J gave up 2 bases; unmatched junction bases: 7. The CDR3 nucleotides are TGCGCCAGCAGCTTGGTAGGGACTAGCGGGAGGGCCTCACAAGAGACCCAGTACTTC. It translates to CASSLVGTSGRASQETQYF. Looking up the rest from reference TRBV5-1 and TRBJ2-5 gives the full variable domain: KAGVTQTPRYLIKTRGQQVTLSCSPISGHRSVSWYQQTPGQGLQFLFEYFSETQRNKGNFPGRFSGRQFSNSRSEMNVSTLELGDSALYLCASSLVGTSGRASQETQYFGPGTRLLVL.

The sample holds one count of this clone. CDR3 nucleotide sequence: TGCAGCGTTGAACTAGCGGGAGGCCCCTACAATGAGCAGTTCTTC. Its protein product is CSVELAGGPYNEQFF. The rearrangement joins TRBV29-1 to TRBJ2-1; TRBD2 aligns across 11 bases. Germline V lookup: CDR1 SQVTM, CDR2 ANQGSEA. Trimming cost V 2 bases and J 2 bases; bases outside gene matches: 2. The CDR3 runs 15 residues.

V and J are TRBV9 and TRBJ1-4; possible D gene TRBD1, 6 bases. Germline CDR1 and CDR2: SGDLS and YYNGEE. V was pared by 4 bases and J by 0 bases, with 10 bases between. The CDR3 spans 15 residues. CDR3 in amino acids: CASSPRTATNEKLFF. The CDR3 DNA is TGTGCCAGCAGCCCAAGGACAGCAACTAATGAAAAACTGTTTTTT.

V and J are TRBV10-3 and TRBJ1-5; perhaps TRBD1 as D (5 bases). CDR3 length: 16 amino acids. Germline assignment: CDR1 ENHRY and CDR2 SYGVKD. V was trimmed by 0 bases and J by 7 bases, leaving 16 bases between them. CDR3 sequence (DNA): TGTGCCATCAGTGAGTCCCCCGGCAGGGAGGGCCAGCCCCAGCATTTT. Amino acid sequence: CAISESPGREGQPQHF.